This TCR beta chain was found in a study of human T cells and chemical hapten exposure. Each cDNA molecule in the library carried unique molecular identifiers. TCRdb reprocessed the RACE reads via MiXCR and lists one record per CDR3 protein. The sample contains about 250,000 distinct CDR3 sequences, around 7.7% of which appear only once. Time point of the sample: pre-sensitization, week 0. Treatment denoted: therapeutic diphenylcyclopropenone sensitization with weekly scalp DPC. The germline gives CDR1 MNHEY, CDR2 SVGEGT. Trimming removed 4 bases at V and 8 bases at J, with 12 bases between. The CDR3 is 14 amino acids. This clonotype occurred a few times.

The origin of this receptor is a man younger than 35 with alopecia areata. Some clones in this sample may be carry-over from other donors' samples. This rearrangement joins TRBV6-2 or TRBV6-3 to TRBJ1-6; maybe TRBD1 (6 bases). The source was whole blood, collected in connection with sensitization to the hapten diphenylcyclopropenone (DPC). CDR3 loop: CASSSSRGYSPLHF. The DNA for the CDR3 is TGTGCCAGCAGTTCCTCCAGGGGTTATTCACCCCTCCACTTT.